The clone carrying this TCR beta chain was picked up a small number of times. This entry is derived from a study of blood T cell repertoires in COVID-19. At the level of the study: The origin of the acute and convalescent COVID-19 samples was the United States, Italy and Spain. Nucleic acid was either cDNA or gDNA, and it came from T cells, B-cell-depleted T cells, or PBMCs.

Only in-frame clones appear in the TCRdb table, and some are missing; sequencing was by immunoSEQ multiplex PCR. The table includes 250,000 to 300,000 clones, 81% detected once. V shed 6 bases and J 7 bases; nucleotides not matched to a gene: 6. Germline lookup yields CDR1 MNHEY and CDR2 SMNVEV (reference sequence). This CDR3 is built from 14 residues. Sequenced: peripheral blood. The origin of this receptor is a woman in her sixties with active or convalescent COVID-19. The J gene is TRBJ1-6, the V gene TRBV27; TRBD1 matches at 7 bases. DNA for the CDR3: TGTGCCAGCAGGCAAACAGGGGCCAATTCACCCCTCCACTTT. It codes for CASRQTGANSPLHF.